This T cell receptor (beta chain) was identified during a study of T-cell reconstitution after alpha-beta-depleted transplantation in children. Regarding the study as a whole: Some patients owed their high day-60 TCRbeta diversity to surviving recipient T cells and thymic progenitors. T cells produced anew were the main source of T-cell counts and diversity one year after transplant. Reports say that about two months after transplant, the alpha-beta T cells came out of several hundred graft clones that had expanded.

It was with unique molecular identifiers that the TCRbeta library was prepared. From the PCR reads, TCRdb called clonotypes with MiXCR, one entry per CDR3 protein. Altogether some 840,000 distinct CDR3 sequences are present, 16% being singletons, with the ten largest covering 5%. The CDR3 totals 15 residues. Trimming removed 0 bases at V and 1 base at J, with 10 bases between. CDR1 and CDR2 from the germline V gene are SGHKS and YYEKEE (reference sequence). The table lists this clonotype with many counts. Antigen specificity is unknown. The receptor was derived from a male patient between 10 and 17 years old who had a stem cell transplant for acute lymphoblastic leukemia, so the T cells may come from the graft donor. V gene TRBV5-5 combines with J gene TRBJ2-5, with D unclear. This specimen consisted of PBMCs, mostly from graft donor cells, obtained 360 days after TCRalphabeta/CD19-depleted stem cell transplant. The CDR3 sequence: CASSLEGSPQETQYF. The CDR3 bases are TGTGCCAGCAGCTTGGAAGGTTCCCCCCAAGAGACCCAGTACTTC.